The following is a TCR beta chain sequence with its context. In the study's own analysis: Amplification from reference gene primers served as the basis for estimated nucleated cell counts. Sequencing was performed with immunoSEQ multiplex PCR; in TCRdb, only in-frame clones are kept and a portion is missing. V, J and clone size derive from that table, while D and trimming were established from the DNA sequence. The data contain about 130,000 clones, 74% of them singletons. Trimming cost V 8 bases and J 3 bases, with 21 bases left between them. CDR3 length: 16 amino acids. From germline, CDR1 is SEHNR and CDR2 FQNEAQ (reference sequence). This sample is part of a study of blood T cell repertoires in COVID-19. Study-level background: Acute and convalescent COVID-19 samples came from the United States, Italy and Spain. T cells, B-cell-depleted T cells, or PBMCs provided the cDNA or gDNA that served as material.

Material for sequencing was peripheral blood. The chain combines TRBV7-9 with TRBJ2-3; perhaps TRBD1 as D (6 bases). The receptor was isolated from a man at least 80 years old with COVID-19, enrolled during active disease. CDR3 sequence (DNA): TGTGCCAGCGTCCCTTTGGGGGCGCTGAGGACAGATACGCAGTATTTT. It codes for CASVPLGALRTDTQYF.